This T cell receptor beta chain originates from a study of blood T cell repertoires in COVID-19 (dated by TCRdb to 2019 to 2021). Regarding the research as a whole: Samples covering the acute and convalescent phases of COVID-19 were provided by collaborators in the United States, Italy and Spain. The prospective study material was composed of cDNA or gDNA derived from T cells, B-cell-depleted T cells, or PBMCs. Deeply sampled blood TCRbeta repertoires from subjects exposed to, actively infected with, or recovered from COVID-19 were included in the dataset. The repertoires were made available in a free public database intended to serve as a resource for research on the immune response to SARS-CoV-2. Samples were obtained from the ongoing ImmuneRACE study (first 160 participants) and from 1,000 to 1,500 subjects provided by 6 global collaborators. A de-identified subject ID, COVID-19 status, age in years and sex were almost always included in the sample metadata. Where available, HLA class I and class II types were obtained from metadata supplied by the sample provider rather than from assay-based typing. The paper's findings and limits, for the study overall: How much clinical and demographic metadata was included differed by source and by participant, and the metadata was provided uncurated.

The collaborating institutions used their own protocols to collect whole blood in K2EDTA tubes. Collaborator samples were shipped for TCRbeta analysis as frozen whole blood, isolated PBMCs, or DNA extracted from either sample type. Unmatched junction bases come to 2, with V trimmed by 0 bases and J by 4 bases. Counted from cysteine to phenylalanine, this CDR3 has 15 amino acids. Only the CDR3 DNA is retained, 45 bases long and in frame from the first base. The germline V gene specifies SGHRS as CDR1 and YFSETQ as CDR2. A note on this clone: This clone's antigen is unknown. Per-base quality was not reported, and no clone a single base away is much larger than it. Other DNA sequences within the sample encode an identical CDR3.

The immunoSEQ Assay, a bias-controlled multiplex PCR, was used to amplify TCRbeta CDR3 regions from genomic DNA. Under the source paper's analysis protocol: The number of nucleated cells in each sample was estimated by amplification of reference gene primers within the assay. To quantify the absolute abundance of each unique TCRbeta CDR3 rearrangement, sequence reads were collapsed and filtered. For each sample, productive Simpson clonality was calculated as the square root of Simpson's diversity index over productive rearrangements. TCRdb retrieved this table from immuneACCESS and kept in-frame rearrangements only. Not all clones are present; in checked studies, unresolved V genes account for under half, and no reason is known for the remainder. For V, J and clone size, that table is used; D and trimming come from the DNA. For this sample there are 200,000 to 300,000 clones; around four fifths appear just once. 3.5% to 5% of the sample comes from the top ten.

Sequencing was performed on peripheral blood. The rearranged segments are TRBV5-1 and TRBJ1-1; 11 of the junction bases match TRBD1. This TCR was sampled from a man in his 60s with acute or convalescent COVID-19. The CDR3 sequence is CASSLGGTGGTEAFF. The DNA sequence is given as TGCGCCAGCAGCTTGGGCGGGACAGGGGGCACTGAAGCTTTCTTT. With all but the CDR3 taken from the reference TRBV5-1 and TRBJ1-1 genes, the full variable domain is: KAGVTQTPRYLIKTRGQQVTLSCSPISGHRSVSWYQQTPGQGLQFLFEYFSETQRNKGNFPGRFSGRQFSNSRSEMNVSTLELGDSALYLCASSLGGTGGTEAFFGQGTRLTVV.